The 30 T cell receptor beta chains presented below share a single source sample, sequenced in a study of neurological immune-mediated disorders. TCRdb used MiXCR to reprocess the 5' RACE reads, holding one entry per CDR3 protein. The sample consists of roughly 55,000 distinct CDR3 sequences, around a sixth of them appearing once. Sequenced: PBMCs. Source of these receptors: a man between 60 and 75 years old in good health.

The chain has TRBV20-1 and TRBJ2-3, with TRBD1 as a possible D gene (6 bases). The V end was cut by 5 bases, the J end by 4 bases, with 13 bases between. Per the germline V gene, CDR1 is DFQATT and CDR2 is SNEGSKA (reference sequence). The CDR3 extends over 13 amino acids. The CDR3 here is CSAYRQASDTQYF. The CDR3 coding sequence is TGCAGTGCTTATAGACAGGCCTCAGATACGCAGTATTTT.

This clonotype has ten or more counts. CDR3 nucleotide sequence: TGTGCCAGCTGTAGTACTAGCGGACTCACAGATACGCAGTATTTT. Amino acid sequence: CASCSTSGLTDTQYF. The V gene is TRBV28, the J gene TRBJ2-3; 8 bases map to TRBD2. CDR1 MDHEN and CDR2 SYDVKM come from the germline V gene. The CDR3 is 15 amino acids. The junction had 9 bases not matched to a gene; V was cut back by 8 bases and J by 2 bases.

The rearrangement links TRBV5-1 to TRBJ2-7; 8 positions match TRBD2. Germline CDR1 SGHRS, CDR2 YFSETQ. The CDR3 covers 16 residues. V lost 0 bases, J lost 3 bases, and 8 bases stayed unmatched. CDR3 loop: CASSLEGLVRGYEQYF. The CDR3 nucleotides are TGCGCCAGCAGCTTGGAGGGACTAGTCAGGGGCTACGAGCAGTACTTC.

This clonotype was seen a handful of times. The J gene is TRBJ2-5, the V gene TRBV28; D may be TRBD1 (6 bases). Trimming took off 4 bases at V and 0 bases at J, with 18 bases between the two ends. Germline V lookup: CDR1 MDHEN, CDR2 SYDVKM. This CDR3 has 17 amino acids. As DNA, the CDR3 is TGTGCCAGCAGTTCCTTAGGAGCAGGGGAAGACCAAGAGACCCAGTACTTC. Protein: CASSSLGAGEDQETQYF.

The sample holds many counts of this clonotype. This chain connects TRBV7-9 to TRBJ2-1; D gene uncertain. V shed 4 bases and J shed 0 bases, with 10 bases lying between them. This CDR3 region has 15 residues. Germline CDR1 SEHNR, CDR2 FQNEAQ (reference sequence). The CDR3 sequence is CASSSPSASYNEQFF. DNA for the CDR3: TGTGCCAGCAGCTCCCCGAGCGCCTCCTACAATGAGCAGTTCTTC.

Many counts were recorded for this clonotype. The J gene is TRBJ2-1, the V gene TRBV29-1; the match to TRBD2 covers 14 bases. The length of the CDR3 is 18 residues. The germline CDR1 and CDR2 sequences are SQVTM and ANQGSEA. The V and J ends lost 0 bases and 6 bases, in that order; junction bases with no gene match: 10. The CDR3 is CSVEEVRGLAGASNEQFF. The CDR3 DNA follows: TGCAGCGTTGAAGAAGTTAGGGGACTAGCGGGAGCCTCCAATGAGCAGTTCTTC.

Ten or more counts support this clonotype. The rearrangement uses TRBV28 and TRBJ2-3; 7 nucleotides agree with TRBD2. Looked up from germline, CDR1 is MDHEN and CDR2 is SYDVKM. With V trimmed by 8 bases and J by 5 bases, 7 bases remained unmatched. This CDR3 is built from 13 residues. The CDR3 sequence is CASEGGIRDTQYF. CDR3 coding DNA: TGTGCCAGCGAGGGAGGGATCCGAGATACGCAGTATTTT.

This clonotype was seen at least ten times. The rearrangement uses TRBV5-1 and TRBJ2-7, with D possibly being TRBD2 (5 bases). The V gene's germline CDR1 is SGHRS and CDR2 YFSETQ. Deletions cut 6 bases from V and 3 bases from J, with 13 bases between. This CDR3 comprises 13 residues. CDR3 nucleotides: TGCGCCAGCAAAGCGGATATAAACTACGAGCAGTACTTC. Its translation is CASKADINYEQYF.

This clonotype was counted at least ten times. V gene TRBV7-9 combines with J gene TRBJ1-1; the match to TRBD1 covers 7 bases. This CDR3 region has 15 residues. The V gene end was trimmed by 6 bases and the J gene end by 2 bases; junction bases not matched to a gene: 9. Germline V gene sequence: CDR1 SEHNR, CDR2 FQNEAQ (reference sequence). The chain's CDR3 is CASRLRQGSNTEAFF. The DNA for the CDR3 is TGTGCCAGCAGGCTACGACAGGGAAGTAACACTGAAGCTTTCTTT.

This clonotype showed up many times. The V gene is TRBV5-1, the J gene TRBJ2-5, with D perhaps TRBD1 (5 bases). CDR1 and CDR2 from the germline V gene are SGHRS and YFSETQ. V dropped 2 bases and J dropped 4 bases, with 15 bases sitting between them. This CDR3 is 15 amino acids long. The CDR3 DNA reads TGCGCCAGCAGCTTAGGCGACAGATTTCGAGAGACCCAGTACTTC. Amino acids: CASSLGDRFRETQYF.

This clonotype was recorded at least ten times. J is TRBJ2-1 and V is TRBV15; TRBD2 matches at 10 bases. CDR1 is LNHNV and CDR2 is YYDKDF in the germline V gene (reference sequence). The J segment lost 10 bases and the V segment lost 1 base, leaving 13 bases of the junction unmatched. This CDR3 is 17 amino acids long. The CDR3 region has the DNA TGTGCCACCAGCAGAGTAGGGAGCGGGAGGGCCCGAGGCGAGCAGTTCTTC. This gives the protein CATSRVGSGRARGEQFF.

Concerning this clonotype: At one end the junction does not follow the germline gene, possibly because of a read error. The chain couples TRBV12-3 or TRBV12-4 to TRBJ1-5, with D tentatively TRBD1 (5 bases). The length of the CDR3 is 12 residues. The DNA of the CDR3 is TGTGCCACCAGTTTAGGGGTTCAGCCTCAGCATTTT. This sequence encodes CATSLGVQPQHF.

This clonotype was seen ten or more times. The V call is TRBV20-1, the J call TRBJ2-3, with D perhaps matching TRBD1 or TRBD2 (5 bases each). The CDR3 contains 14 residues. V lost 1 base and J lost 7, with 15 bases in between. Germline V gives CDR1 DFQATT, CDR2 SNEGSKA (reference sequence). CDR3 residues: CSARAGTGSNTQYF. CDR3 nucleotides: TGCAGTGCTAGAGCTGGGACGGGGTCGAATACGCAGTATTTT.

The chain uses TRBV7-2 and TRBJ2-5, with TRBD2 matching 9 bases. V was pared by 0 bases and J by 4 bases, with 3 bases of the junction left unmatched. Germline CDR1 SGHTA, CDR2 FQGNSA. The length of the CDR3 is 15 residues. The CDR3 spells CASSLALAGLETQYF. The DNA of the CDR3 is TGTGCCAGCAGCTTAGCTCTAGCGGGGTTAGAGACCCAGTACTTC.

This clonotype showed up many times. The chain is built from TRBV7-6 and TRBJ2-2; 10 bases are a match to TRBD2. Germline assignment: CDR1 SGHVS and CDR2 FNYEAQ. V was clipped by 3 bases and J by 5 bases; unmatched bases: 3. This CDR3 comprises 15 residues. In DNA, the CDR3 is TGTGCCAGCAGCTTCCTAGCGGGAGTGACCGGGGAGCTGTTTTTT. This gives the protein CASSFLAGVTGELFF. Full variable domain (rest looked up from reference TRBV7-6 and TRBJ2-2): GAGVSQSPRYKVTKRGQDVALRCDPISGHVSLYWYRQALGQGPEFLTYFNYEAQQDKSGLPNDRFSAERPEGSISTLTIQRTEQRDSAMYRCASSFLAGVTGELFFGEGSRLTVL.

At least ten counts were recorded for this clonotype. V usage is TRBV6-6 and J usage is TRBJ2-7, with 15 nucleotides matching TRBD2. The ends lost 6 bases at V and 3 bases at J; junction bases unmatched: 6. Germline V gives CDR1 MNHNY, CDR2 SVGAGI (reference sequence). This CDR3 is built from 16 residues. In DNA, the CDR3 is TGTGCCAGCAGGCCGGGACTAGCGGGAGGTATCTACGAGCAGTACTTC. This sequence encodes CASRPGLAGGIYEQYF.

This clonotype was found many times. The chain is built from TRBV28 and TRBJ1-5; the match to TRBD1 covers 7 bases. The V and J ends lost 6 bases and 6 bases, in that order; junction bases with no gene match: 11. The germline CDR1 and CDR2 sequences are MDHEN and SYDVKM. The CDR3 runs 15 residues. CDR3 nucleotides: TGTGCCAGCAGGAGGGGGCAGGCGAAACGTCAGCCCCAGCATTTT. Its translation is CASRRGQAKRQPQHF. Full variable domain (missing parts from reference TRBV28 and TRBJ1-5): DVKVTQSSRYLVKRTGEKVFLECVQDMDHENMFWYRQDPGLGLRLIYFSYDVKMKEKGDIPEGYSVSREKKERFSLILESASTNQTSMYLCASRRGQAKRQPQHFGDGTRLSIL.

This clonotype was recorded many times. The CDR3 region has the DNA TGCAGTGCTGGGGACAGGGCCGAGTACGAGCAGTACTTC. It is translated as CSAGDRAEYEQYF. This chain connects TRBV20-1 to TRBJ2-7, with 9 nucleotides matching TRBD1. Germline values: CDR1 DFQATT, CDR2 SNEGSKA (reference sequence). Germline trimming cut 5 bases from V and 4 bases from J; bases unmatched to any gene: 6. The CDR3 has 13 amino acids.

In this sample, this clonotype turned up many times. The chain is built from TRBV15 and TRBJ1-1; D may be TRBD1 (5 bases). The V end lost 0 bases, the J end lost 2 bases, and 10 bases lay between the germline ends. Germline loops: CDR1 LNHNV, CDR2 YYDKDF (reference sequence). The CDR3 has 15 amino acids. This chain's CDR3 is CATSRDRGGNTEAFF. The CDR3 bases are TGTGCCACCAGCAGAGATCGGGGGGGAAACACTGAAGCTTTCTTT.

At least ten counts were recorded for this clonotype. The V gene is TRBV7-9, the J gene TRBJ1-3, with 10 positions matching TRBD1. The germline V gene encodes CDR1 SEHNR and CDR2 FQNEAQ (reference sequence). The CDR3 extends over 15 amino acids. J gave up 5 bases and V 3 bases, and 4 bases lay outside the gene matches. CDR3 protein: CASSFSGQGRNTIYF. For the CDR3, the DNA is TGTGCCAGCAGCTTTTCGGGACAGGGGCGAAACACCATATATTTT.

This clonotype has ten or more counts. The chain has TRBV27 and TRBJ2-6; D call uncertain. Looked up from germline, CDR1 is MNHEY and CDR2 is SMNVEV (reference sequence). This CDR3 comprises 9 residues. V was cut by 11 bases and J by 13 bases, with 9 bases left in between. The CDR3 DNA reads TGTGCCTTCGAGGTAGTCCTGACTTTC. Its translation is CAFEVVLTF.

This clonotype came up many times. The genes are TRBV5-1 and TRBJ2-2; D remains ambiguous. CDR1 is SGHRS, CDR2 YFSETQ, per germline. The CDR3 totals 15 residues. V was pared by 0 bases and J by 1 base, with 7 bases between. Here the CDR3 reads CASSLEGGNTGELFF. As DNA, the CDR3 is TGCGCCAGCAGCTTGGAGGGCGGGAACACCGGGGAGCTGTTTTTT.

This clonotype was recorded at least ten times. CDR3 protein: CASSIQGPRGANVLTF. The CDR3 coding sequence is TGTGCCAGCAGTATACAGGGTCCGCGGGGGGCCAACGTCCTGACTTTC. The rearrangement joins TRBV28 to TRBJ2-6; TRBD1 might be the D (6 bases). This CDR3 is built from 16 residues. The germline V gene has CDR1 MDHEN and CDR2 SYDVKM. Deletions cut 5 bases from V and 4 bases from J, with 15 bases between.

At least ten counts were recorded for this clonotype. The chain combines TRBV6-6 with TRBJ2-7, with D perhaps given as TRBD1 or TRBD2 (6 bases each). Trimming stripped 2 bases from V and 0 bases from J, with 11 bases between. CDR3 length: 15 amino acids. Germline CDR1 is MNHNY and CDR2 is SVGAGI (reference sequence). The CDR3 loop reads CASSYAAGHSYEQYF. CDR3 sequence (DNA): TGTGCCAGCAGTTACGCCGCGGGACACTCCTACGAGCAGTACTTC.

In its sample, this clonotype was seen many times. V usage is TRBV28 and J usage is TRBJ1-1; no definite D call. V lost 6 bases and J lost 1, with 9 bases in between. The CDR3 runs 13 residues. Germline V CDR1 and CDR2: MDHEN, SYDVKM. CDR3 in amino acids: CASSPHGNTEAFF. CDR3 DNA: TGTGCCAGCAGCCCCCACGGGAACACTGAAGCTTTCTTT.

This clonotype was found many times. This chain links TRBV5-1 with TRBJ1-1; D remains unclear. Looked up from germline, CDR1 is SGHRS and CDR2 is YFSETQ. The CDR3 runs to 13 residues. The V and J ends lost 4 bases and 5 bases respectively, with 12 bases between them. The CDR3 protein is CASSAASGTEAFF. The CDR3 nucleotides are TGCGCCAGCAGCGCGGCCAGCGGAACTGAAGCTTTCTTT. The full variable domain, completed using reference TRBV5-1 and TRBJ1-1, is KAGVTQTPRYLIKTRGQQVTLSCSPISGHRSVSWYQQTPGQGLQFLFEYFSETQRNKGNFPGRFSGRQFSNSRSEMNVSTLELGDSALYLCASSAASGTEAFFGQGTRLTVV.

This clonotype occurred many times. The chain is built from TRBV28 and TRBJ2-4; D is possibly TRBD2 (5 bases). Germline CDR1 and CDR2: MDHEN and SYDVKM. The V gene lost 6 bases and the J gene lost 1 base, with 13 bases spanning the gap. This CDR3 is 15 amino acids long. The CDR3 DNA follows: TGTGCCAGCAGCGAGGGCCTAGGGGCCAAAAACATTCAGTACTTC. This sequence encodes CASSEGLGAKNIQYF. Full variable domain (outside the CDR3, taken from reference TRBV28 and TRBJ2-4): DVKVTQSSRYLVKRTGEKVFLECVQDMDHENMFWYRQDPGLGLRLIYFSYDVKMKEKGDIPEGYSVSREKKERFSLILESASTNQTSMYLCASSEGLGAKNIQYFGAGTRLSVL.

This clonotype has ten or more counts. This chain connects TRBV7-2 to TRBJ2-5, with a possible D match to TRBD2 (6 bases). This CDR3 is built from 15 residues. Germline CDR1 is SGHTA and CDR2 is FQGNSA. The V gene lost 2 bases and the J gene lost 5 bases, with 15 bases spanning the gap. The CDR3: CASSLNGGLMETQYF. The DNA for the CDR3 is TGTGCCAGCAGCTTAAATGGTGGACTAATGGAGACCCAGTACTTC.

This clonotype was found many times. The chain links TRBV5-1 to TRBJ1-1; D remains ambiguous. V lost 5 bases to trimming and J lost 0 bases, with 5 bases between them. This CDR3 has 12 amino acids. CDR1 SGHRS and CDR2 YFSETQ come from the germline V gene. The CDR3 nucleotides are TGCGCCAGCAGAAGAGTGAACACTGAAGCTTTCTTT. Protein sequence: CASRRVNTEAFF.

The chain employs TRBV18 and TRBJ1-5; D is unclear. The V gene lost 4 bases and the J gene lost 0 bases, with 4 bases spanning the gap. Germline V gene data show CDR1 as KGHSH and CDR2 as LQKENI. This CDR3 spans 13 amino acids. The DNA of the CDR3 is TGTGCCAGCTCACAGGGTAGCAATCAGCCCCAGCATTTT. Translation gives CASSQGSNQPQHF.